This T cell receptor beta chain stems from a study of identical twins. Study results and caveats: It was possible that invariant MAIT and iNKT cells partly confounded the zero-insertion analyses. Carriage of fewer insertions was seen in abundant cord blood beta clonotypes, whereas memory repertoires showed none. Researchers reported excess low generation probability among twin-shared out-of-frame alpha sequences.

As to this clonotype: Its matching antigen is unknown.

TCRdb reprocessed the 5' RACE reads via MiXCR and lists one record per CDR3 protein. The sample includes hundreds of thousands of distinct CDR3 sequences, 20% to 25% of them seen just once. Healthy Caucasians provided all donations. CDR3 length: 14 residues. Trimming shortened V by 7 bases and J by 3 bases, and 15 bases separated the two germline ends. The same sample was also used in a study of yellow fever vaccine responses in identical twins.

The sequencing sample was made of CD4+ T cells sorted from blood. The chain has TRBV12-3 or TRBV12-4 and TRBJ1-1; no firm D call. The clonotype originates from a woman in her late teens or twenties in good health. The CDR3 region has the DNA TGTGCCAGCACCGCTGGGTTGGCCCACACTGAAGCTTTCTTT. It is translated as CASTAGLAHTEAFF.